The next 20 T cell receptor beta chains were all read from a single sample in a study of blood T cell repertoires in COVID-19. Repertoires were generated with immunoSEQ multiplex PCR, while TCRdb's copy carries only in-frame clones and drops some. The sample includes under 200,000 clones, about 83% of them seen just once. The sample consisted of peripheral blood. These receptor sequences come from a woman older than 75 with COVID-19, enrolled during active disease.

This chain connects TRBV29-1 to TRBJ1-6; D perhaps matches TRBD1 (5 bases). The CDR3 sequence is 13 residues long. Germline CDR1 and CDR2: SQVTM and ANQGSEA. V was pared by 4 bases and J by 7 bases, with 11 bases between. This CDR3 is CSVVFKGNSPLHF. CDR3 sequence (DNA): TGCAGCGTTGTATTCAAGGGGAATTCACCCCTCCACTTT.

DNA of the CDR3: TGTGCCAGCAGCCGCGTACAGGGGAACACTGAAGCTTTCTTT. This encodes CASSRVQGNTEAFF. The chain is built from TRBV7-9 and TRBJ1-1; TRBD1 is a possible D gene (6 bases). V was cut by 5 bases and J by 1 base, with 11 bases left in between. Germline CDR1 reads SEHNR; CDR2 reads FQNEAQ (reference sequence). The CDR3 has 14 amino acids.

The CDR3 sequence is CASGLGFPGQGDEQYF. CDR3 bases: TGTGCTAGTGGTTTGGGCTTCCCGGGACAGGGCGACGAGCAGTACTTC. The chain employs TRBV12-5 and TRBJ2-7, with TRBD1 matching 9 bases. Germline CDR1 LGHNT, CDR2 FRNRAP. The CDR3 sequence is 16 residues long. After removal of 1 base from V and 5 bases from J, the junction contained 9 bases not matched to a gene.

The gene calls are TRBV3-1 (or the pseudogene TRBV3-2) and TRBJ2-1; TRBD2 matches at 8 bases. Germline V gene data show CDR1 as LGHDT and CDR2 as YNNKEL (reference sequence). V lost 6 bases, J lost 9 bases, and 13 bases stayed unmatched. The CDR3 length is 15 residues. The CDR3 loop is CASSLGLAGSREQFF. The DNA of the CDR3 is TGTGCCAGCAGTCTTGGACTAGCAGGTTCTCGTGAGCAGTTCTTC.

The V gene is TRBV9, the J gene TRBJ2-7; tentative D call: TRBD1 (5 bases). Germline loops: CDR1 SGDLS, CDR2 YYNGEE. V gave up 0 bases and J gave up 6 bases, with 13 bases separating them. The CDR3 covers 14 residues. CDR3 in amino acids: CASSVGQTPSEQYF. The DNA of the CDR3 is TGTGCCAGCAGCGTAGGACAGACCCCCAGCGAGCAGTACTTC.

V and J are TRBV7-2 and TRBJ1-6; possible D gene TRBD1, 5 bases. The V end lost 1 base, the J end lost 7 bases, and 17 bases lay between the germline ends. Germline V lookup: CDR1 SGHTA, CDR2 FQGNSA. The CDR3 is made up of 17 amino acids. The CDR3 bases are TGTGCCAGCAGCTTAGACCCTCCGGGACTGCTAAATTCACCCCTCCACTTT. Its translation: CASSLDPPGLLNSPLHF.

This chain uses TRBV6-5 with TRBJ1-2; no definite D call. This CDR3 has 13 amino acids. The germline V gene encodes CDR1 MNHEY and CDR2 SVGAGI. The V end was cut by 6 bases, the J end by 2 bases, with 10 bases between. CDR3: CASSRLLNYGYTF. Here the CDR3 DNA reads TGTGCCAGCAGCCGACTACTAAACTATGGCTACACCTTC.

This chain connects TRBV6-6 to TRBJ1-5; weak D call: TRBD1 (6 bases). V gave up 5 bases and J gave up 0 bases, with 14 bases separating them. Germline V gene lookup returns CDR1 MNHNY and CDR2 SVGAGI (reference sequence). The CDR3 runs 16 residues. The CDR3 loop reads CASSNTGQYSNQPQHF. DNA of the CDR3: TGTGCCAGCAGTAATACTGGACAGTATAGCAATCAGCCCCAGCATTTT.

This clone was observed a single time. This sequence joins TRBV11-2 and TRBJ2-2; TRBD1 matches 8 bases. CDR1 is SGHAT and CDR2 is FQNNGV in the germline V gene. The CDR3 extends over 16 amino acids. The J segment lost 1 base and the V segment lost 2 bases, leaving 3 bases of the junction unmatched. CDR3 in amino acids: CASSLFGTGNTGELFF. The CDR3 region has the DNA TGTGCCAGCAGCTTATTTGGGACAGGGAACACCGGGGAGCTGTTTTTT.

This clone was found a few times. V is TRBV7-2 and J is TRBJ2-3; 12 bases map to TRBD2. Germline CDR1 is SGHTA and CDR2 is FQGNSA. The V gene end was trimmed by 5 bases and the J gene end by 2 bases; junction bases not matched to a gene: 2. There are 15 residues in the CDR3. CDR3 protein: CASSRTSGATDTQYF. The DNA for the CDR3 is TGTGCCAGCAGCCGGACTAGCGGGGCCACAGATACGCAGTATTTT.

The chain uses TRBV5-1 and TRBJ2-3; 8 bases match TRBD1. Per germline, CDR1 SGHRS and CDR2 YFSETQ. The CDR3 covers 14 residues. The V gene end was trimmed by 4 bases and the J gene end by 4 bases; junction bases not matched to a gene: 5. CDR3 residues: CASSPDRGADTQYF. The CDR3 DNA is TGCGCCAGCAGCCCCGACAGGGGAGCAGATACGCAGTATTTT.

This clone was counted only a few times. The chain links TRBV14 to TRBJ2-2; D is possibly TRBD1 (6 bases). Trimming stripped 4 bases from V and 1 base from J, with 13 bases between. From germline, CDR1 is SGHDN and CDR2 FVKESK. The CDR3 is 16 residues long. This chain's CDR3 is CASSRRVGGNTGELFF. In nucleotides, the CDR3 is TGTGCCAGCAGCCGCAGAGTAGGGGGGAACACCGGGGAGCTGTTTTTT.

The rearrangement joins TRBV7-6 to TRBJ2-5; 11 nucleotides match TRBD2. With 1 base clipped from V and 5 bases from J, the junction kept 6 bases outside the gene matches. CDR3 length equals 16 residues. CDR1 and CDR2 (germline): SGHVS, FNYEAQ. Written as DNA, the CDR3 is TGTGCCAGCAGCTTAGGTAGCGGGGGGGCCCGGGAGACCCAGTACTTC. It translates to CASSLGSGGARETQYF. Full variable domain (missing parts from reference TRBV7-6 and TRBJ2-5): GAGVSQSPRYKVTKRGQDVALRCDPISGHVSLYWYRQALGQGPEFLTYFNYEAQQDKSGLPNDRFSAERPEGSISTLTIQRTEQRDSAMYRCASSLGSGGARETQYFGPGTRLLVL.

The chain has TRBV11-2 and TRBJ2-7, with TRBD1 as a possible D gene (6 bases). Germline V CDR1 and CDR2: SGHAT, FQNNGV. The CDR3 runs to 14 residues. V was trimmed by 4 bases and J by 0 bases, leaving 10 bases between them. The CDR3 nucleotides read TGTGCCAGCAGCTCAAGGGACACCTCCTACGAGCAGTACTTC. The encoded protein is CASSSRDTSYEQYF.

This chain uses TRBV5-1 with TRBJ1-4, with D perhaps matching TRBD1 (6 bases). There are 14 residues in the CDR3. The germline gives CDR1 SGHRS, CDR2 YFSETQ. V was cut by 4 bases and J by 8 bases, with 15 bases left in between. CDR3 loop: CASSPYPTGEKLFF. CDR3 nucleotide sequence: TGCGCCAGCAGCCCCTACCCGACAGGCGAAAAACTGTTTTTT.

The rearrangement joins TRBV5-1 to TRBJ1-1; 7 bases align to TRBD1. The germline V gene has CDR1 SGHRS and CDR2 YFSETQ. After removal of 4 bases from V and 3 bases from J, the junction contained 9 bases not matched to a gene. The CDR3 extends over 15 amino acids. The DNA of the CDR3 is TGCGCCAGCAGCGCGGGACAGTTTGGGGACACTGAAGCTTTCTTT. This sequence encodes CASSAGQFGDTEAFF.

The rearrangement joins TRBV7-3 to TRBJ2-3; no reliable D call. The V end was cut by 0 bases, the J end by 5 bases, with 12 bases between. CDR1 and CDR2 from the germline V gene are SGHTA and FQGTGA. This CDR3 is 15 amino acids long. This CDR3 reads CASSLTSSVVDTQYF. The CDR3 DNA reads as TGTGCCAGCAGCTTAACTAGCAGCGTCGTAGATACGCAGTATTTT.

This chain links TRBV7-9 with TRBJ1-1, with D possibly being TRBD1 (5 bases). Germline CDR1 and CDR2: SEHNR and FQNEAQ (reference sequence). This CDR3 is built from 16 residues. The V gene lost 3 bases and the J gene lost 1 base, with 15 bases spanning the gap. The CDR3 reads CASSFWQGGTNTEAFF. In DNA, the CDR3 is TGTGCCAGCAGCTTCTGGCAGGGTGGTACGAACACTGAAGCTTTCTTT.

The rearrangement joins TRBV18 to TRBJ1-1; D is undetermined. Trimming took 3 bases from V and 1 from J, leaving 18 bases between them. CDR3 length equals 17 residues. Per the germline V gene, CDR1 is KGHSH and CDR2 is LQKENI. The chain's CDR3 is CASSPRLVLGPNTEAFF. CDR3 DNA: TGTGCCAGCTCACCGAGATTGGTTTTGGGCCCGAACACTGAAGCTTTCTTT.

CDR3 coding DNA: TGTGCCAGCAGTCCGGAGGGTGGGACGGGGCAGTTCTTC. Its protein is CASSPEGGTGQFF. The chain couples TRBV6-4 to TRBJ2-1; D possibly corresponds to TRBD2 (6 bases). This CDR3 comprises 13 residues. V shed 5 bases and J shed 12 bases, with 17 bases lying between them. CDR1 is MRHNA, CDR2 SNTAGT, per germline.